This T cell receptor (beta chain) was found in a study of blood T cell repertoires in COVID-19. As for the study in general: Whether acute or convalescent, the COVID-19 samples came from the United States, Italy and Spain. The analysed material was cDNA or gDNA that came from T cells, B-cell-depleted T cells, or PBMCs.

Under the authors' procedure: By means of reference gene primer amplification, nucleated cell counts were estimated. Some clones are missing from TCRdb's copy, which holds only in-frame ones; the method was immunoSEQ multiplex PCR. V, J and clone size are those of that table, while D and trimming were read from the DNA. The profile covers fewer than 90,000 clones, with 90% to 95% appearing a single time and roughly 4% taken by the ten largest. The germline V gene has CDR1 SGHRS and CDR2 YFSETQ. CDR3 size: 16 residues. V lost 0 bases and J lost 3, with 12 bases in between. V and J are TRBV5-1 and TRBJ2-2; D may be TRBD2 (6 bases). The receptor comes from a human donor with active COVID-19. The donor label of this sample is uncertain. The sample taken for sequencing was peripheral blood. The CDR3 loop reads CASSLASGRHTGELFF. The CDR3 nucleotides are TGCGCCAGCAGCTTGGCGAGTGGGAGGCACACCGGGGAGCTGTTTTTT.